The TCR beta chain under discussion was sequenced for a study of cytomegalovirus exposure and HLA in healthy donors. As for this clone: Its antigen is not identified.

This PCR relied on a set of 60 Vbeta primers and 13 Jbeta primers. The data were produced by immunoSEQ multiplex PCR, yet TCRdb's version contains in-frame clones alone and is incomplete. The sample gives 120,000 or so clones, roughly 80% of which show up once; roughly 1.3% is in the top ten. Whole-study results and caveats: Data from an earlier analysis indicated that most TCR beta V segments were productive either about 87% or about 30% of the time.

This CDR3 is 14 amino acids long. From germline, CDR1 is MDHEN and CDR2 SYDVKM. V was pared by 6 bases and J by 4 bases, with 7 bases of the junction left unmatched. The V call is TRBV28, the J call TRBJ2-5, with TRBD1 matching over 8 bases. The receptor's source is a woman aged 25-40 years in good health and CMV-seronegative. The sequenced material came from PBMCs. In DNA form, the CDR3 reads TGTGCCAGCAGGGAGGGGACAGGCAGAGAGACCCAGTACTTC. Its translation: CASREGTGRETQYF.